The T cell receptor (beta chain) described here comes from a study of T cell repertoires in cytomegalovirus infection (dated by TCRdb to between 2019 and 2020). General notes on the study: Peptide stimulations targeted recently identified HLA-C-restricted CMV epitopes, whose presentation resists viral immunomodulation, together with well-studied HLA-B-restricted epitopes. The HLA type of each donor mattered for the analysis, because public TCR beta signatures pointed to carriage of CMV infection along with the matching HLA type.

Of note for this clonotype: Its target antigen remains unknown. No much larger clone is present one base from it, and per-base qualities are unavailable.

For CDR1 and CDR2, the germline V gene lists SQVTM and ANQGSEA. Its CDR3 holds 14 amino acids, cysteine through phenylalanine. Of all the DNA, just the CDR3 is kept, 42 bases in frame from base 1. The V end loses 8 bases and the J end loses 2 bases, and a stretch of 16 bases separates them. The study at large found these results: In the ex vivo response, HLA-C-restricted CMV-specific TCR beta clonotypes were dominant, and in two of eight donors the single most frequent clonotype came from this HLA-C-restricted group. In both this cohort and an independent cohort of several hundred donors, the cumulative frequency of public TCR beta family members distinguished carriers of CMV infection plus the relevant HLA type.

Instrument used: Illumina HiSeq 1500. TCRdb's own reprocessing of the public reads used fastp at Q25 and MiXCR and kept productive beta chains. Under each unique CDR3 protein, matching rows form one entry showing the most common genes and DNA. The table for this sample lists about 700,000 distinct CDR3 sequences; about 30% of them were counted only once. Approximately 18% of the sample belongs to the ten largest clones. The treatment or condition label on this specimen signifies: in vitro stimulation with specific CMV peptide epitopes to enrich CMV-specific T cells. Recombination connected TRBV29-1 to TRBJ2-1; the D call could be TRBD1 or TRBD2, with each sharing 5 bases. This specimen consisted of cultured PBMCs, obtained from culture after CMV antigen stimulation. The receptor was derived from a human donor in good health (CMV status not recorded). Some clones in this sample may be carry-over from other donors' samples. The CDR3 protein sequence reads: CSNSGRGTYNEQFF. In nucleotides, the sequence is TGCAGCAATTCGGGCCGGGGCACCTACAATGAGCAGTTCTTC.